This T cell receptor beta chain was captured in a study of blood T cell repertoires in COVID-19. The assay was immunoSEQ multiplex PCR, and TCRdb's table has in-frame clones only and misses some. This table holds under 95,000 clones, over 75% found once. CDR1 and CDR2 (germline): LNHDA, SQIVND (reference sequence). J was trimmed by 3 bases and V by 1 base; bases with no gene match: 7. The CDR3 totals 17 residues. The chain uses TRBV19 and TRBJ2-3; 10 positions agree with TRBD2. Material for sequencing was peripheral blood. This clonotype originated in a woman of 80 years or more with COVID-19, enrolled during active disease. Here the CDR3 DNA reads TGTGCCAGTAGTATAGGTCCCGGAGCGGGGGGGACAGATACGCAGTATTTT. Amino acid sequence: CASSIGPGAGGTDTQYF.